This T cell receptor beta chain came from a study of OX40 agonist ivuxolimab in advanced cancers. The sampling schedule covered blood at baseline, cycle 4 day 1, and cycle 7 day 1. General study results and limits: Expanded clones were, on average, more numerous among CD8+ T cells than CD4+.

Comments on this clone: The antigen is unknown.

Per germline, CDR1 SGHRS and CDR2 YFSETQ. The J segment lost 7 bases and the V segment lost 0 bases, leaving 10 bases of the junction unmatched. This CDR3 is 15 amino acids long. The repertoire was sequenced with immunoSEQ multiplex PCR; TCRdb's copy has only in-frame clones and lacks some. The top ten hold 7.5% to 10% of the sample, which has 21,000 or so clones, 65% to 80% seen once. The sequence was obtained from an adult with an advanced solid tumor such as melanoma, head and neck, liver or kidney cancer. The sequencing here drew on CD4+ or CD8+ T cells sorted from blood, taken in a trial of the OX40 agonist ivuxolimab. V gene TRBV5-1 combines with J gene TRBJ2-7; 7 bases map to TRBD1. As DNA, the CDR3 is TGCGCCAGCAGCTTGGAGTCGGGACAGATTGTGGAGCAGTACTTC. Translating it yields CASSLESGQIVEQYF. Full variable domain (rest looked up from reference TRBV5-1 and TRBJ2-7): KAGVTQTPRYLIKTRGQQVTLSCSPISGHRSVSWYQQTPGQGLQFLFEYFSETQRNKGNFPGRFSGRQFSNSRSEMNVSTLELGDSALYLCASSLESGQIVEQYFGPGTRLTVT.